These 22 T cell receptor beta chains were all obtained from the same sample, sequenced in a study of beta chain features in type 1 diabetes (dated by TCRdb to the late 2010s). The library was obtained by the immunoSEQ multiplex PCR assay. The High Capacity cDNA Reverse Transcription Kit was used to reverse transcribe all of the isolated RNA, meaning that expressed TCRB transcripts were what got sequenced. TCRdb provides this immuneACCESS table in a form limited to in-frame rearrangements. Some clones are lacking; in checked studies, under half of them reflect an unresolved V gene, and why the rest are absent is not known. A total of some 140,000 clones appear in this sample, 7.5% to 9.5% of them only once. Jointly, the top ten make up roughly 0.75% of the sample. The antigens these receptors bind are not known. Results and caveats for the whole study, not just this receptor: A moderate but significant shortening of TCRB CDR3 length was observed in type 1 diabetes patients in all four CD4+ subsets.

Sequencing was done on a sample of central memory CD4+ T cells from blood. The origin of the receptors is a man between 25 and 39 years old with type 1 diabetes.

This clone was observed at least ten times. V usage is TRBV20-1 and J usage is TRBJ2-7, with a weak D call TRBD2 (6 bases). CDR3 size: 11 residues. The germline gives CDR1 DFQATT, CDR2 SNEGSKA (reference sequence). V shed 3 bases and J shed 5 bases, with 8 bases lying between them. DNA of the CDR3: TGCAGTGCTAGTTGGGGGGACGAGCAGTACTTC. It yields the protein CSASWGDEQYF.

This chain joins TRBV7-9 and TRBJ1-1; a weak D match, TRBD1 (5 bases). From germline, CDR1 is SEHNR and CDR2 FQNEAQ (reference sequence). The CDR3 covers 17 residues. Trimming removed 0 bases at V and 4 bases at J, with 18 bases between. The CDR3 DNA reads TGTGCCAGCAGCTTAGCTTATGGGCAGGGCGTCGTCACTGAAGCTTTCTTT. Amino acid sequence: CASSLAYGQGVVTEAFF.

The rearrangement links TRBV14 to TRBJ1-1; no definite D call. Germline CDR1 reads SGHDN; CDR2 reads FVKESK. This CDR3 is built from 11 residues. The V and J ends lost 0 bases and 10 bases respectively, with 6 bases between them. The CDR3 protein is CASSQDVVAFF. The DNA of the CDR3 is TGTGCCAGCAGCCAAGACGTCGTAGCTTTCTTT.

There are a few counts of this clone. The chain joins TRBV5-1 to TRBJ2-2; D is undetermined. CDR1 and CDR2 from the germline V gene are SGHRS and YFSETQ. CDR3 length: 14 amino acids. V was cut by 2 bases and J by 3 bases, with 8 bases left in between. In DNA form, the CDR3 reads TGCGCCAGCAGCTTAATTCAGGACACCGGGGAGCTGTTTTTT. It specifies CASSLIQDTGELFF.

This clone was seen only a few times. The chain links TRBV7-2 to TRBJ1-1; 9 bases are shared with TRBD1. This CDR3 region has 14 residues. Losses at the gene ends were 5 bases for V and 5 bases for J; bases not matched to a gene: 6. CDR1 and CDR2 from the germline V gene are SGHTA and FQGNSA. The CDR3 region has the DNA TGTGCCAGCAGCAAGACAGGGGGTCGGACTGAAGCTTTCTTT. This sequence encodes CASSKTGGRTEAFF.

The V and J genes are TRBV4-3 and TRBJ1-2, with D unclear. The CDR3 is made up of 13 amino acids. CDR1 and CDR2 from the germline V gene are LGHNA and YSLEER. Between the trimmed V and J ends, which lost 1 base and 4 bases, there was a span of 7 bases. The CDR3, as DNA: TGCGCCAGCAGCCAAGGAGATGGCTATGGCTACACCTTC. This gives the protein CASSQGDGYGYTF.

This clone was counted between two and nine times. This rearrangement joins TRBV7-2 to TRBJ2-5, with D perhaps matching TRBD1 (6 bases). V was shortened by 3 bases and J by 4 bases, with 9 bases between the two germline ends. The germline V gene encodes CDR1 SGHTA and CDR2 FQGNSA. This CDR3 region has 13 residues. The CDR3 DNA reads as TGTGCCAGCAGCTTTTTAGGGGGAGAGACCCAGTACTTC. It encodes CASSFLGGETQYF.

The CDR3 nucleotides read TGTGCCAGCAGTACCGGACAGGGTGCCTATGGCTACACCTTC. Protein: CASSTGQGAYGYTF. This chain uses TRBV6-1 with TRBJ1-2, with 8 positions matching TRBD1. The CDR3 sequence is 14 residues long. CDR1 is MNHNS, CDR2 SASEGT, per germline. With V trimmed by 5 bases and J by 4 bases, 6 bases remained unmatched.

This clone has a handful of counts. The chain links TRBV18 to TRBJ2-5; D uncertain. Trimming pared 5 bases from V and 2 bases from J, leaving 9 bases between. CDR3 length: 13 amino acids. Germline loops: CDR1 KGHSH, CDR2 LQKENI. CDR3 DNA sequence: TGTGCCAGCTCATATTCCGGGCAAGAGACCCAGTACTTC. As protein: CASSYSGQETQYF. Based on the CDR3 plus reference TRBV18 and TRBJ2-5, the full variable domain is NAGVMQNPRHLVRRRGQEARLRCSPMKGHSHVYWYRQLPEEGLKFMVYLQKENIIDESGMPKERFSAEFPKEGPSILRIQQVVRGDSAAYFCASSYSGQETQYFGPGTRLLVL.

The rearrangement links TRBV28 to TRBJ1-3; D might be TRBD1 (5 bases). CDR3 length: 14 amino acids. Trimming left V 5 bases short and J 0 bases short, with 8 bases between. The germline CDR1 and CDR2 sequences are MDHEN and SYDVKM. DNA of the CDR3: TGTGCCAGCAGTACGACAGACTCTGGAAACACCATATATTTT. This encodes CASSTTDSGNTIYF.

The rearrangement links TRBV11-2 to TRBJ1-1, with D unclear. The CDR3 contains 12 residues. V was shortened by 1 base and J by 10 bases, with 10 bases between the two germline ends. Germline V gene lookup returns CDR1 SGHAT and CDR2 FQNNGV. CDR3 loop: CASSLAGRAAFF. CDR3 sequence (DNA): TGTGCCAGCAGCTTAGCAGGCAGAGCAGCTTTCTTT. Using reference TRBV11-2 and TRBJ1-1 for the parts outside the CDR3, the full variable domain is EAGVAQSPRYKIIEKRQSVAFWCNPISGHATLYWYQQILGQGPKLLIQFQNNGVVDDSQLPKDRFSAERLKGVDSTLKIQPAKLEDSAVYLCASSLAGRAAFFGQGTRLTVV.

V and J are TRBV5-4 and TRBJ2-5; D perhaps matches TRBD2 (5 bases). V was shortened by 0 bases and J by 2 bases, with 8 bases between the two germline ends. The CDR3 sequence is 14 residues long. Germline assignment: CDR1 SGHNT and CDR2 YYREEE (reference sequence). The CDR3 DNA is TGTGCCAGCAGCTTGGAGAGCGGACAAGAGACCCAGTACTTC. Amino acids: CASSLESGQETQYF.

V usage is TRBV4-3 and J usage is TRBJ2-6; the match to TRBD1 covers 7 bases. The junction had 4 bases not matched to a gene; V was cut back by 8 bases and J by 0 bases. The length of the CDR3 is 15 residues. Germline CDR1 and CDR2: LGHNA and YSLEER. CDR3 residues: CASGTASSGANVLTF. CDR3 DNA: TGCGCCAGCGGGACAGCCTCCTCTGGGGCCAACGTCCTGACTTTC.

The rearrangement joins TRBV18 to TRBJ1-1, with TRBD1 matching over 8 bases. The V gene end was trimmed by 6 bases and the J gene end by 4 bases; junction bases not matched to a gene: 13. The CDR3 contains 16 residues. Germline V gene sequence: CDR1 KGHSH, CDR2 LQKENI. The CDR3 DNA reads as TGTGCCAGCTCGCCTAACCAGGGGGCCCCGGGCACTGAAGCTTTCTTT. Amino acids: CASSPNQGAPGTEAFF.

The V and J genes are TRBV9 and TRBJ2-3; TRBD1 aligns across 9 bases. Trimming cost V 4 bases and J 3 bases; bases outside gene matches: 6. The CDR3 spans 15 residues. Looked up from germline, CDR1 is SGDLS and CDR2 is YYNGEE. CDR3 sequence reads: CASSTGQGMTDTQYF. CDR3 DNA: TGTGCCAGCAGCACCGGACAGGGGATGACAGATACGCAGTATTTT.

The chain recombines TRBV2 with TRBJ2-5, with D perhaps TRBD1 (6 bases). Trimming stripped 0 bases from V and 5 bases from J, with 7 bases between. Germline CDR1 is SNHLY and CDR2 is FYNNEI. CDR3 length: 13 amino acids. CDR3 nucleotides: TGTGCCAGCAGTGAAGCGGGGGCTGAGACCCAGTACTTC. This translates into CASSEAGAETQYF. Full variable domain (missing parts from reference TRBV2 and TRBJ2-5): EPEVTQTPSHQVTQMGQEVILRCVPISNHLYFYWYRQILGQKVEFLVSFYNNEISEKSEIFDDQFSVERPDGSNFTLKIRSTKLEDSAMYFCASSEAGAETQYFGPGTRLLVL.

The genes are TRBV9 and TRBJ1-6; D is undetermined. V was pared by 0 bases and J by 10 bases, with 17 bases between. CDR3 length: 16 residues. Germline values: CDR1 SGDLS, CDR2 YYNGEE. The CDR3 DNA sequence: TGTGCCAGCAGCGTAGCGGCAGGTGGCGGGCAGTCACCCCTCCACTTT. It codes for CASSVAAGGGQSPLHF.

The table lists this clone with a few counts. The chain joins TRBV2 to TRBJ2-5; D remains unclear. CDR3 length equals 14 residues. V dropped 7 bases and J dropped 5 bases, with 17 bases sitting between them. Germline values: CDR1 SNHLY, CDR2 FYNNEI. CDR3 amino acids: CASTSQLRRETQYF. The CDR3 DNA is TGTGCCAGCACCTCCCAACTTCGCAGGGAGACCCAGTACTTC. Full variable domain (missing parts from reference TRBV2 and TRBJ2-5): EPEVTQTPSHQVTQMGQEVILRCVPISNHLYFYWYRQILGQKVEFLVSFYNNEISEKSEIFDDQFSVERPDGSNFTLKIRSTKLEDSAMYFCASTSQLRRETQYFGPGTRLLVL.

This clone was observed a few times. This chain joins TRBV19 and TRBJ2-1; no clear D gene. The CDR3 spans 12 residues. Trimming stripped 10 bases from V and 9 bases from J, with 16 bases between. Per germline, CDR1 LNHDA and CDR2 SQIVND (reference sequence). The chain's CDR3 is CATRAGPREQFF. As DNA, the CDR3 is TGTGCCACCAGAGCAGGCCCCCGTGAGCAGTTCTTC.

The V call is TRBV7-2, the J call TRBJ1-2; 8 bases align to TRBD1. V shed 4 bases, J shed 8 bases, and the junction held 6 bases outside the gene matches. This CDR3 contains 13 residues. Germline V gives CDR1 SGHTA, CDR2 FQGNSA. The CDR3 loop reads CASSWAGGGGYTF. CDR3 bases: TGTGCCAGCAGCTGGGCAGGGGGCGGAGGCTACACCTTC.

This clone was counted only a few times. The chain carries TRBV5-4 and TRBJ2-5; D might be TRBD2 (5 bases). The CDR3 is made up of 14 amino acids. Deletions cut 2 bases from V and 11 bases from J, with 19 bases between. Germline V gene lookup returns CDR1 SGHNT and CDR2 YYREEE (reference sequence). The CDR3 region is CASSFWSDWMKQYF. The DNA of the CDR3 is TGTGCCAGCAGCTTTTGGTCGGACTGGATGAAGCAGTACTTC.

This clone was seen a few times. The rearrangement joins TRBV7-2 to TRBJ2-5, with 7 bases fitting TRBD1. J was trimmed by 6 bases and V by 2 bases; bases with no gene match: 3. CDR3 length: 13 amino acids. From germline, CDR1 is SGHTA and CDR2 FQGNSA. CDR3 in DNA: TGTGCCAGCAGCTTACAGGGGGTGAAGACCCAGTACTTC. It is translated as CASSLQGVKTQYF.